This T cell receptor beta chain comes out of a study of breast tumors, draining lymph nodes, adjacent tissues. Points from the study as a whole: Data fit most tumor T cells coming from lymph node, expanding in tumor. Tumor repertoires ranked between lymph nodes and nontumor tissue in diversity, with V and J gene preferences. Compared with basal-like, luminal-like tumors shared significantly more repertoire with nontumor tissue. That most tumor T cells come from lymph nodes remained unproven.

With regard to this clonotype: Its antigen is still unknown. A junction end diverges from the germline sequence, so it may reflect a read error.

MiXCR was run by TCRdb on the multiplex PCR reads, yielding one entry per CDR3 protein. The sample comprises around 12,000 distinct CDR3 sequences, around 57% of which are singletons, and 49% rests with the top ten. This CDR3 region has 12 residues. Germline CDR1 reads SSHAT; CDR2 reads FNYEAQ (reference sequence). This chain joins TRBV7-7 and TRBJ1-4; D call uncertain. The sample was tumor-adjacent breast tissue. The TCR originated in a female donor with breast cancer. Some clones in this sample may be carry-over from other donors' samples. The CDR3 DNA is TGTGCTAGCAGCGGTCCAGGAGGAAAACTGTTTTTT. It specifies CASSGPGGKLFF.